This T cell receptor (beta chain) was retrieved from a study of CD8 T cells in ankylosing spondylitis. This CDR3 has 12 residues. Germline V lookup: CDR1 ENHRY, CDR2 SYGVKD. Trimming stripped 9 bases from V and 7 bases from J, with 16 bases between. This clonotype has only one observation. Its antigen is as yet unknown. This may be a read error, as it is one base from a much larger clone. Study-wide findings and caveats: Among TCR beta sequences, a motif of under ten highly homologous variants appeared characteristic of ankylosing spondylitis blood. Significant enrichment of disease-linked clones was reported in matched ankylosing spondylitis synovial fluid.

Preparation of TCR beta libraries was done by quantitative 5'-RACE with molecular barcodes. MiXCR was run by TCRdb on the 5' RACE reads, yielding one entry per CDR3 protein. The sample carries 120,000 or so distinct CDR3 sequences, approximately 14% recorded once. The receptor's source is a female donor with ankylosing spondylitis or in good health (not recorded which). Sequencing input: blood, either unsorted or a sorted T cell fraction (not recorded which). The chain uses TRBV10-3 and TRBJ2-7; D is possibly TRBD1 (6 bases). This CDR3 reads CAITDSLREQYF. CDR3 sequence (DNA): TGTGCCATTACGGACAGCTTAAGGGAGCAGTACTTC.